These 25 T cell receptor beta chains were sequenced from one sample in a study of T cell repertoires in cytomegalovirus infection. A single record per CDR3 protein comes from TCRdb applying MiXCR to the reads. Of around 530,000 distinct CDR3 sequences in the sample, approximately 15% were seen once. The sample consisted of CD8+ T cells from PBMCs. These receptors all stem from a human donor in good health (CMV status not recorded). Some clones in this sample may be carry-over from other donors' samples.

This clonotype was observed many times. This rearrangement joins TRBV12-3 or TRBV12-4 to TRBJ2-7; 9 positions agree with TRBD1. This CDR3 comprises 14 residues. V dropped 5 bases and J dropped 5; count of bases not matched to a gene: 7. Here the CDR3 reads CASSTRQGGDEQYF. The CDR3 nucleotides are TGTGCCAGCAGTACCAGACAGGGGGGGGACGAGCAGTACTTC.

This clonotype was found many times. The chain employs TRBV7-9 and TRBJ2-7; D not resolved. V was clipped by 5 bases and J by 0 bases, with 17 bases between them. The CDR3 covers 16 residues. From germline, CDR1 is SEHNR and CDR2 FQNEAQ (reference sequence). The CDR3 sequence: CASSRAARRSSYEQYF. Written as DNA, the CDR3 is TGTGCCAGCAGCCGTGCCGCGCGCAGGAGCTCCTACGAGCAGTACTTC.

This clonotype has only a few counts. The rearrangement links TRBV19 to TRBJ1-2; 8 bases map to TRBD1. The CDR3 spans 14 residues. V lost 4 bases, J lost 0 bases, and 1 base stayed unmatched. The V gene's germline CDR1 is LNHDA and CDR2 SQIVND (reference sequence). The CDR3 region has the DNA TGTGCCAGTAGTAGCAGGGGGCCTAACTATGGCTACACCTTC. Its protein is CASSSRGPNYGYTF.

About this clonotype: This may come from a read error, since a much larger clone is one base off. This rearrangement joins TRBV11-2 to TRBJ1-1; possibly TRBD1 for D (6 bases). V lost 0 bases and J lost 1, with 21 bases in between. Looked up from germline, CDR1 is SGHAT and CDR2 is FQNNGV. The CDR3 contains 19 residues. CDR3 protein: CASSLDWNGRTEKNTEAFF. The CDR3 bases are TGTGCCAGCAGCTTAGATTGGAATGGGCGGACAGAGAAGAACACTGAAGCTTTCTTT. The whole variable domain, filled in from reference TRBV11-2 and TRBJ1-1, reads EAGVAQSPRYKIIEKRQSVAFWCNPISGHATLYWYQQILGQGPKLLIQFQNNGVVDDSQLPKDRFSAERLKGVDSTLKIQPAKLEDSAVYLCASSLDWNGRTEKNTEAFFGQGTRLTVV.

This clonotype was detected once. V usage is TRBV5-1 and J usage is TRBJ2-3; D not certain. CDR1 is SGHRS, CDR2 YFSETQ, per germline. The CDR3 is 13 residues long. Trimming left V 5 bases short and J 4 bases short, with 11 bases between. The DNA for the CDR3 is TGCGCCAGCAGAGCCGGTGTACCAGATACGCAGTATTTT. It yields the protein CASRAGVPDTQYF.

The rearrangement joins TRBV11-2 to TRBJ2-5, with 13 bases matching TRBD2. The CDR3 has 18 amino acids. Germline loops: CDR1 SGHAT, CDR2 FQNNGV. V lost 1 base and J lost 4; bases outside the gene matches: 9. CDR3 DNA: TGTGCCAGCAGCTTAGGCCAGGGACTAGCGGGGACATCAGAGACCCAGTACTTC. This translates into CASSLGQGLAGTSETQYF.

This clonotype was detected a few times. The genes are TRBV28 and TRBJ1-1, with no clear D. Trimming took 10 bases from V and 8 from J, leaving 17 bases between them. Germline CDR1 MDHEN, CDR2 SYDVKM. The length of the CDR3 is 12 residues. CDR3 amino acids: CATGLGSREAFF. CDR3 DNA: TGTGCCACCGGGTTGGGGAGCAGAGAAGCTTTCTTT.

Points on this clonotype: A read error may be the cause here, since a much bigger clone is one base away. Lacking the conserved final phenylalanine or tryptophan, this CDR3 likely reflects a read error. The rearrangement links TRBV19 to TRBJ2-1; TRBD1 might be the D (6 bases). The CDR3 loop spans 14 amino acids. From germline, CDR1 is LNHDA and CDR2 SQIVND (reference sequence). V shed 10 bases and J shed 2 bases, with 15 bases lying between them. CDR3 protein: CATQRTDTYNEQFL. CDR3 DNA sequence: TGTGCCACCCAAAGGACAGACACCTACAATGAGCAGTTCTTA.

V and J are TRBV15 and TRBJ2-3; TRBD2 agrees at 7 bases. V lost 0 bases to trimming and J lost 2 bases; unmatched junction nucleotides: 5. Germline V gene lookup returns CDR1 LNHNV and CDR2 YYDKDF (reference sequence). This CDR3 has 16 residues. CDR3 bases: TGTGCCACCAGCAGAGATGCCGGACTAGACACAGATACGCAGTATTTT. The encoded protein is CATSRDAGLDTDTQYF.

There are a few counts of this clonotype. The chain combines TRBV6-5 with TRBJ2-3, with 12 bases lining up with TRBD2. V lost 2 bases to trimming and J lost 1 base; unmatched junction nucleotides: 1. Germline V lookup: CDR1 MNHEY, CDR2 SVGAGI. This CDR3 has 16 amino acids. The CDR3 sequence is CASSYLAGGGTDTQYF. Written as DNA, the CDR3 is TGTGCCAGCAGTTACCTAGCGGGGGGGGGCACAGATACGCAGTATTTT.

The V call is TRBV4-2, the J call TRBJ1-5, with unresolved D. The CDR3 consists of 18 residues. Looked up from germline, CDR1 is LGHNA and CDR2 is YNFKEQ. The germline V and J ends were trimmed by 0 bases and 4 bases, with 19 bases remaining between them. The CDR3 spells CASSQESVGWVLNQPQHF. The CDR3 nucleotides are TGTGCCAGCAGCCAAGAATCGGTGGGCTGGGTTTTGAATCAGCCCCAGCATTTT.

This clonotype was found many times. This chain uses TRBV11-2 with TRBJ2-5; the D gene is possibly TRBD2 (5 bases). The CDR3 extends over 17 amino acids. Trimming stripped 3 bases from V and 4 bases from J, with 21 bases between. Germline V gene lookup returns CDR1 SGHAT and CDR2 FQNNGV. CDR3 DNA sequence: TGTGCCAGCAGCTTCGATAGAAGAGCGGAGATACGAGAGACCCAGTACTTC. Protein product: CASSFDRRAEIRETQYF.

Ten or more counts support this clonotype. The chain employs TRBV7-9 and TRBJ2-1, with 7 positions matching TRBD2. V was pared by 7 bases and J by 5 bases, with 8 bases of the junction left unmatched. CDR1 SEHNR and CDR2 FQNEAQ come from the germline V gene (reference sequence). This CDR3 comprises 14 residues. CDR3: CASTTSGINNEQFF. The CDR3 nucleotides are TGTGCCAGCACTACAAGCGGGATTAACAATGAGCAGTTCTTC.

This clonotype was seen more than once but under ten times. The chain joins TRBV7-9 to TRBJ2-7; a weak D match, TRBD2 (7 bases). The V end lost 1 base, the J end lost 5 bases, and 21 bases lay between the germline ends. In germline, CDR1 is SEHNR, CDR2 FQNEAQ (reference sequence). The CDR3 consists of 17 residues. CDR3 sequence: CASSLVLQGGKNNEQYF. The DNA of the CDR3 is TGTGCCAGCAGCTTAGTATTACAGGGAGGGAAGAATAACGAGCAGTACTTC. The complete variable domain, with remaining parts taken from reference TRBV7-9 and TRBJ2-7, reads DTGVSQNPRHKITKRGQNVTFRCDPISEHNRLYWYRQTLGQGPEFLTYFQNEAQLEKSRLLSDRFSAERPKGSFSTLEIQRTEQGDSAMYLCASSLVLQGGKNNEQYFGPGTRLTVT.

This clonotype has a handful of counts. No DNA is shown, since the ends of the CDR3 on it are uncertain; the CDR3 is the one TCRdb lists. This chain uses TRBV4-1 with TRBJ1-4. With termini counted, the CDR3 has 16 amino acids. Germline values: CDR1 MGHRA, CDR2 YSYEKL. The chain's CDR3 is CASSQEHGSFGDGLFF.

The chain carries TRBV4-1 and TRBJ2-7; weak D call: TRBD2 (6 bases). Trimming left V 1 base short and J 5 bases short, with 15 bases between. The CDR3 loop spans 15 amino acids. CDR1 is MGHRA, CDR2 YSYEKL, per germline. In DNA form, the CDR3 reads TGCGCCAGCAGCCAAGGTGGGGGGTTTCGGAACGAGCAGTACTTC. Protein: CASSQGGGFRNEQYF.

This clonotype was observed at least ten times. DNA for the CDR3: TGCGCCAGCAGCCAAGAAGGACTAGGGGGTAACGGGGAGCTGTTTTTT. It translates to CASSQEGLGGNGELFF. The gene calls are TRBV4-1 and TRBJ2-2; TRBD2 is a possible D gene (7 bases). Germline-derived CDR1 and CDR2 are MGHRA and YSYEKL. There are 16 residues in the CDR3. Trimming shortened V by 0 bases and J by 7 bases, and 15 bases separated the two germline ends.

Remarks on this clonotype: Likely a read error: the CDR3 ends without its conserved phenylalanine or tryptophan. The CDR3 loop reads CASSSGQSYEQYL. In nucleotides, the CDR3 is TGTGCCAGCAGCTCGGGACAGTCATACGAGCAGTACCTC. The gene calls are TRBV7-9 and TRBJ2-7; 7 bases line up with TRBD1. Germline CDR1 reads SEHNR; CDR2 reads FQNEAQ (reference sequence). Trimming at V came to 4 bases and at J to 4 bases, leaving 4 bases not matched to a gene. The CDR3 length is 13 residues.

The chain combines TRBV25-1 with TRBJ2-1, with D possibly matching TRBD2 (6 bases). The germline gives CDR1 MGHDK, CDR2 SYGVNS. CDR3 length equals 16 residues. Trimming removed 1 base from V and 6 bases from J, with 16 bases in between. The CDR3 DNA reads TGTGCCAGCAGTGAATTACGAGCGGGTGTCACCAATGAGCAGTTCTTC. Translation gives CASSELRAGVTNEQFF.

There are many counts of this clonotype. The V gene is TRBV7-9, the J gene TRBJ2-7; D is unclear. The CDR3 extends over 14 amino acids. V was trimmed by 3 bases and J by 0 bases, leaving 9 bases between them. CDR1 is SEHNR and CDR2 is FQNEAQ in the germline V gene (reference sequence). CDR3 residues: CASSFTKISYEQYF. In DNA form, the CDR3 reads TGTGCCAGCAGCTTTACTAAAATCTCCTACGAGCAGTACTTC.

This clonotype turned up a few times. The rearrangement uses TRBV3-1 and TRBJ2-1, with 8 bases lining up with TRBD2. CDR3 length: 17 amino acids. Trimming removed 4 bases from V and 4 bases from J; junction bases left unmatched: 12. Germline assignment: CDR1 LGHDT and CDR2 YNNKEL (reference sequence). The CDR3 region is CASSPVRWGLDYNEQFF. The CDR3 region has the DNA TGTGCCAGCAGCCCGGTGAGGTGGGGACTAGATTACAATGAGCAGTTCTTC.

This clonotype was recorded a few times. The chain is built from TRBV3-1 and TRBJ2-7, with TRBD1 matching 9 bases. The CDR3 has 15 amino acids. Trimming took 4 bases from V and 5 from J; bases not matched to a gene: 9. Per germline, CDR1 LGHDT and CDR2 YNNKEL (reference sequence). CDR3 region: CASSLLLTGGDEQYF. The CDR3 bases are TGTGCCAGCAGCCTGCTTCTCACAGGGGGCGACGAGCAGTACTTC.

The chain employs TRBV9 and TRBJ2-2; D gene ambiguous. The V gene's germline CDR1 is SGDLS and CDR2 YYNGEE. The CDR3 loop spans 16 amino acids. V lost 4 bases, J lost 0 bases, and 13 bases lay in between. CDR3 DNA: TGTGCCAGCAGCTTATTCGTGTCGGCGAACACCGGGGAGCTGTTTTTT. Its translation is CASSLFVSANTGELFF.

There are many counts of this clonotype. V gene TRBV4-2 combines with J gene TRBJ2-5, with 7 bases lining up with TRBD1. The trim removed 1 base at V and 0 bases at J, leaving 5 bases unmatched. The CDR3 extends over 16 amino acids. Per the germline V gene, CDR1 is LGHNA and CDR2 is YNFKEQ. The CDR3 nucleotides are TGTGCCAGCAGCCAAGTCCCGGACAGGTACCAAGAGACCCAGTACTTC. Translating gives CASSQVPDRYQETQYF.

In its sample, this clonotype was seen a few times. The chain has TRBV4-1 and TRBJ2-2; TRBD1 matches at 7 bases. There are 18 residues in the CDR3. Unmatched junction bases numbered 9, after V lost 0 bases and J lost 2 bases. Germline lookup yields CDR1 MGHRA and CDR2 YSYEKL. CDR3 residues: CASSQDPGTDDNTGELFF. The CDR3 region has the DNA TGCGCCAGCAGCCAAGACCCCGGGACAGACGATAACACCGGGGAGCTGTTTTTT.